This note documents a single TCR beta chain sequence. In the study's own analysis: Researchers report that nucleated cell counts were estimated from reference gene primer amplification. The table came from immunoSEQ multiplex PCR; TCRdb's copy has only in-frame clones and leaves some out. That table supplies the V and J calls and clone size; D and trimming were determined from the DNA. The table records over 200,000 clones, 80% to 90% of them present only once. The source of the sample is a study of blood T cell repertoires in COVID-19. About the research overall: The United States, Italy and Spain provided the acute and convalescent COVID-19 samples. In each case, the material was cDNA or gDNA derived from T cells, B-cell-depleted T cells, or PBMCs.

This CDR3 is built from 15 residues. V was pared by 4 bases and J by 3 bases, with 3 bases of the junction left unmatched. In germline, CDR1 is LNHDA, CDR2 SQIVND (reference sequence). Sequencing used peripheral blood. V and J are TRBV19 and TRBJ2-1; the match to TRBD2 covers 10 bases. The source is a man older than 75 with acute or convalescent COVID-19. The CDR3 bases are TGTGCCAGTAGTACTAGCGGGAGCGTCTACAATGAGCAGTTCTTC. This translates into CASSTSGSVYNEQFF.